These T cell receptor beta chains were read from a single sample in a study of B cell selection in AIRE deficiency. Method: immunoSEQ multiplex PCR; TCRdb's copy keeps in-frame clones and lacks some. The table includes tens of thousands of clones, about 94% detected once. The sequenced sample consisted of Tregs sorted from PBMCs. Receptor source: a human donor with AIRE deficiency. Each CDR3 is given with its conserved first and last residue. D genes are given only for firm matches. Size values are once, few and many counts, or a class for expanded clones, and some rows have none.

cdr3_nt,cdr3_aa,cdr3_length,d_call,j_call,clone_size,v_call
TGTGCCAGCAGCTTGGGGACTAGAGGTTACAATGAGCAGTTCTTC,CASSLGTRGYNEQFF,15,TRBD2,TRBJ2-1,-,TRBV5-5
TGTGCCAGCAGTCTGAGACAGAACCAAGAGACCCAGTACTTC,CASSLRQNQETQYF,14,-,TRBJ2-5,-,TRBV7-9
TGTGCCAGCAGTTACTCGGGGTTAGCGGGAGCCTACGAGCAGTACTTC,CASSYSGLAGAYEQYF,16,TRBD2,TRBJ2-7,-,TRBV6-5
TGTGCCAGCAGTTTATCCCTTTTATCCCGCCAAGAGACCCAGTACTTC,CASSLSLLSRQETQYF,16,-,TRBJ2-5,-,TRBV27
TGTGCCAGCAAGGGGATCAGAAGCGGGACAGCTCTTTACAATGAGCAGTTCTTC,CASKGIRSGTALYNEQFF,18,-,TRBJ2-1,once,TRBV7-9
TGTGCCACCAGCAGAACTCCCGGGGGCAGGGGGCTTACTAATGAAAAACTGTTTTTT,CATSRTPGGRGLTNEKLFF,19,TRBD1,TRBJ1-4,-,TRBV15
TGTGCCAGCAGCCCGAGTTCGAGTTTTAGAGATACGCAGTATTTT,CASSPSSSFRDTQYF,15,-,TRBJ2-3,-,TRBV7-3
TGTGCCAGCAGTTATCTAGCGGCCCGCGAGCAGTACTTC,CASSYLAAREQYF,13,TRBD2,TRBJ2-7,-,TRBV6-6
TGTGCCAGTAGTATACGGGTCAGGGCGATAGACGAGCAGTACTTC,CASSIRVRAIDEQYF,15,-,TRBJ2-7,-,TRBV19
TGTGCCAGCAGCCCCAGTCCCGGTGTTAATGAAAAACTGTTTTTT,CASSPSPGVNEKLFF,15,-,TRBJ1-4,once,TRBV11-3
TGTGCCAGCAGCACCCTGGGGCGGACTGAAGCTTTCTTT,CASSTLGRTEAFF,13,-,TRBJ1-1,-,TRBV5-6
TGTGCCAGCAGCTTATTTGGTGAGCAGTTCTTC,CASSLFGEQFF,11,-,TRBJ2-1,-,TRBV7-9
TGTGCCAGCAGTCGATCCGGGAGACTATATGGCTACACCTTC,CASSRSGRLYGYTF,14,-,TRBJ1-2,-,TRBV7-2
TGTGCCAGCAGCCTCTTGAGCGGCGCGAACACCGGGGAGCTGTTTTTT,CASSLLSGANTGELFF,16,-,TRBJ2-2,-,TRBV4-2
TGTGCCAGCAGTGGAGTTCCGGGACAGGGGAGCTCCTACGAGCAGTACTTC,CASSGVPGQGSSYEQYF,17,TRBD1,TRBJ2-7,-,TRBV25-1
TGTGCCAGCAGCCCCCCCTCTATCATGACAGGGAGTGGCTACACCTTC,CASSPPSIMTGSGYTF,16,TRBD1,TRBJ1-2,-,TRBV5-4
TGCGCCAGCAGTTTTAGCACAGATACGCAGTATTTT,CASSFSTDTQYF,12,-,TRBJ2-3,-,TRBV5-1
TGCAGCGTTGGGGCGCGGTTTAACTATGGCTACACCTTC,CSVGARFNYGYTF,13,-,TRBJ1-2,-,TRBV29-1
TGTGCCATCAGTGAGAGGAACCGGGACAGGGGACCCACCGGGGAGCTGTTTTTT,CAISERNRDRGPTGELFF,18,TRBD1,TRBJ2-2,-,TRBV10-3
TGTGCCAGCAGCTTACGACAGGGGGGGAACAATGAGCAGTTCTTC,CASSLRQGGNNEQFF,15,TRBD1,TRBJ2-1,-,TRBV7-9
TGTGCCAGCAGCGTGGGAGCGGGAGGCGTCCACGAGCAGTACTTC,CASSVGAGGVHEQYF,15,TRBD2,TRBJ2-7,-,TRBV9
TGTGCCAGCTTGATGACCGGGGAGCTGTTTTTT,CASLMTGELFF,11,-,TRBJ2-2,once,TRBV18
TGTGCCAGTAGGCGGACAGGGGGCGGTGAAAAACTGTTTTTT,CASRRTGGGEKLFF,14,TRBD1,TRBJ1-4,-,TRBV19
TGTGCCAGCAGCTTAGTCTGGGGCGGGATGACAGATACGCAGTATTTT,CASSLVWGGMTDTQYF,16,-,TRBJ2-3,-,TRBV11-2
TGTGCCAGCAGTTTAACCCGTGGACAGTCCCAAGAGACCCAGTACTTC,CASSLTRGQSQETQYF,16,-,TRBJ2-5,-,TRBV28
TGTGCCAGCAGCGCGGGGACAGGGTATGGCTACACCTTC,CASSAGTGYGYTF,13,TRBD1,TRBJ1-2,-,TRBV9
TGTGCCAGCAGCTTACTCCTAGCGGGAGTAGATACGCAGTATTTT,CASSLLLAGVDTQYF,15,TRBD2,TRBJ2-3,-,TRBV11-1
TGTGCCAGCAAAGAGGGCGGGAGAATAGATACGCAGTATTTT,CASKEGGRIDTQYF,14,TRBD2,TRBJ2-3,-,TRBV28
TGCGCCAGCAGCCAGTTGTACGGGGAAAAACTGTTTTTT,CASSQLYGEKLFF,13,-,TRBJ1-4,-,TRBV4-1
TGTGCCAGCAGCCAAAATAAGAAGGCGGAGACCCAGTACTTC,CASSQNKKAETQYF,14,-,TRBJ2-5,-,TRBV14
TGCGCCAGCAGCTTGGGACCGGGGATCACAGATACGCAGTATTTT,CASSLGPGITDTQYF,15,-,TRBJ2-3,-,TRBV5-1
TGTGCCAGTCAAGGGGTTTACACCGGGGAGCTGTTTTTT,CASQGVYTGELFF,13,-,TRBJ2-2,-,TRBV19
TGTGCCAGCAGTTTACGACAGGGAAGTTCACCCCTCCACTTT,CASSLRQGSSPLHF,14,TRBD1,TRBJ1-6,once,TRBV27
TGTGCCAGCAGTCCCCAACAGGGTGTAGCCAAAAACATTCAGTACTTC,CASSPQQGVAKNIQYF,16,-,TRBJ2-4,-,TRBV27
TGCGCCAGCAGCCTGGGGCTAGTTGGAGCTTCCTACAATGAGCAGTTCTTC,CASSLGLVGASYNEQFF,17,-,TRBJ2-1,-,TRBV5-1
TGTGCCAGCAGTTCTCCCGGACAGGGTTTCCGTGCAACGAATGAAAAACTGTTTTTT,CASSSPGQGFRATNEKLFF,19,TRBD1,TRBJ1-4,-,TRBV28
TGTGCCAGCAGCCCCGGACTAGCTGCGGGGAGAGATACGCAGTATTTT,CASSPGLAAGRDTQYF,16,TRBD2,TRBJ2-3,once,TRBV5-4
TGTGCCAGCAGCTTATTCGGAAATAATGAAAAACTGTTTTTT,CASSLFGNNEKLFF,14,-,TRBJ1-4,-,TRBV7-2
TGTGCCAGCAGCGTACAAGGGGGCAGGGGAAACACCATATATTTT,CASSVQGGRGNTIYF,15,TRBD1,TRBJ1-3,-,TRBV9
TGTGCCAGCAGCAAAGTACGGCCAGTCAGCAAGGCTCAGCCCCAGCATTTT,CASSKVRPVSKAQPQHF,17,-,TRBJ1-5,-,TRBV21-1
TGTGCCAGTAGTATACAGGGGAATGAAAAACTGTTTTTT,CASSIQGNEKLFF,13,-,TRBJ1-4,-,TRBV19
TGCGCCAGCAGGAGCGGGATAGTTGAGACCCAGTACTTC,CASRSGIVETQYF,13,TRBD2,TRBJ2-5,-,TRBV5-1
TGCGCCAGCAGCCAAGAACATAGTTTCTACGAGCAGTACTTC,CASSQEHSFYEQYF,14,-,TRBJ2-7,-,TRBV4-3
TGTGCCAGCAGTTTGACAGGGGGGAATTCACCCCTCCACTTT,CASSLTGGNSPLHF,14,TRBD1,TRBJ1-6,-,TRBV25-1
TGTGCCAGCACCATCAAGATTCAGGGAGGCTCTGGCTACACCTTC,CASTIKIQGGSGYTF,15,-,TRBJ1-2,-,TRBV2
TGTGCCAGCAGCTTTCTAGCGACGACTAGCACAGATACGCAGTATTTT,CASSFLATTSTDTQYF,16,-,TRBJ2-3,-,TRBV5-4
TGTGCCAGCAGCGTAGATCCTAGCGGGGCGATCAATGAGCAGTTCTTC,CASSVDPSGAINEQFF,16,TRBD2,TRBJ2-1,once,TRBV9
TGTGCCTGCACAGCGAGAAGGGTCTACGAGCAGTACTTC,CACTARRVYEQYF,13,-,TRBJ2-7,-,TRBV30
TGTGCCAGCTCACCACCGGAAGGCCCCCACGAGCAGTACTTC,CASSPPEGPHEQYF,14,-,TRBJ2-7,-,TRBV18
TGTGCCAGCAGTCAGGGGCGCTACGAGCAGTACTTC,CASSQGRYEQYF,12,-,TRBJ2-7,-,TRBV6-5
TGCGCCAGCAGTGAGTCGGGCCTAGGCAATGAGCAGTTCTTC,CASSESGLGNEQFF,14,-,TRBJ2-1,-,TRBV10-1
TGTGCCACAAACAGGGTGGGCCCGCCAGATACGCAGTATTTT,CATNRVGPPDTQYF,14,-,TRBJ2-3,-,TRBV5-3
TGTGCCAGCAGCCGTCCGGGACAGGGTAGCTATGGCTACACCTTC,CASSRPGQGSYGYTF,15,TRBD1,TRBJ1-2,-,TRBV6-5